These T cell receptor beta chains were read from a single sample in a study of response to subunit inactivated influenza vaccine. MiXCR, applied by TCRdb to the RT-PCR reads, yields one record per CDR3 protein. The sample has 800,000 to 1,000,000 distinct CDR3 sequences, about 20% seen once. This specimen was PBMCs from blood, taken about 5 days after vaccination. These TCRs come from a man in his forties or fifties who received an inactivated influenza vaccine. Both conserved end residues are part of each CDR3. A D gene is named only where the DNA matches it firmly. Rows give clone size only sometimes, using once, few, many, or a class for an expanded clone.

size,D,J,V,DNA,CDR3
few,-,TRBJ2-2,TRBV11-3,TGTGCCAGCAGCCCCTGGTCCGGGGAGCTGTTTTTT,CASSPWSGELFF
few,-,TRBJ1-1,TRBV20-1,TGCAGTGCTAGAGGGCCCGGGGGAGGAGACACTGAAGCTTTCTTT,CSARGPGGGDTEAFF
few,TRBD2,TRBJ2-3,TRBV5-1,TGCGCCAGCAGCTTGGCCCCTTCGGCTAGCGGGATCACAGATACGCAGTATTTT,CASSLAPSASGITDTQYF
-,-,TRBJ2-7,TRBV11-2,TGTGCCAGCCGCCTAGGATCCTACGAGCAGTACTTC,CASRLGSYEQYF
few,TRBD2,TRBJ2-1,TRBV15,TGTGCCACCAGCGTACGAGCGGGAGGGCCTACTTTTGAGCAGTTCTTC,CATSVRAGGPTFEQFF
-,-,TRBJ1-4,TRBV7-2,TGTGCCAGCAGCTTAGCGGTCAGATCTAATGAAAAACTGTTTTTT,CASSLAVRSNEKLFF
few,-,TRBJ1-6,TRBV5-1,TGCGCCAGCAGCTTGAAGGACGGGAATTCACCCCTCCACTTT,CASSLKDGNSPLHF
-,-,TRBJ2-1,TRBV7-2,TGTGCCAGCACCGACCTAAGGACGGCTCTTCACAATGAGCAGTTCTTC,CASTDLRTALHNEQFF
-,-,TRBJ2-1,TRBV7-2,TGTGCCAGCAGATCGACACTCCGACGGGAGACTTACAATGAGCAGTTCTTC,CASRSTLRRETYNEQFF
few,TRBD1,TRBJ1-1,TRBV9,TGTGCCAGCAGCGGCCAGACAGGGGGGAACACTGAAGCTTTCTTT,CASSGQTGGNTEAFF
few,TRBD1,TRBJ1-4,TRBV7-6,TGTGCCAGCAGCATGAGGCACACCGGGACAGGGAGTGAAAAACTGTTTTTT,CASSMRHTGTGSEKLFF
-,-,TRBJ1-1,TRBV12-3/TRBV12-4,TGTGCCAGCAGTTCGGCGGGGAACACTGAAGCTTTCTTT,CASSSAGNTEAFF
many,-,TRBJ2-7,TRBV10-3,TGTGCCAGTCGGGGACGGAACTCCTACGAGCAGTACTTC,CASRGRNSYEQYF
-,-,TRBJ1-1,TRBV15,TGTGCCACCAGCAGAGATTCCCCTGAAGCTTTCTTT,CATSRDSPEAFF
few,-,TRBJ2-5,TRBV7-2,TGTGCCAGCAGCTCAAGCCGAGCCCAAGAGACCCAGTACTTC,CASSSSRAQETQYF
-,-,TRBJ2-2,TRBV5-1,TGCGCCAGCAGCTTGGGGTCAGTTTTCGGGGAGCTGTTTTTT,CASSLGSVFGELFF
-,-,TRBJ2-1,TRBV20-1,TGCAGTGCTAGTCAAAGATCGGATGAGCAGTTCTTC,CSASQRSDEQFF
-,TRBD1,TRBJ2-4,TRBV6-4,TGTGCCAGCAGTGACACATTGGCAGGGGGCGGCATAGACATTCAGTACTTC,CASSDTLAGGGIDIQYF
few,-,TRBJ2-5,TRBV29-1,TGCAGCGTTACTGAAGGGACCCAGTACTTC,CSVTEGTQYF
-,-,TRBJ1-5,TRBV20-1,TGCAGTGCTAGAGATCCCCGGGACAACCCCTATCAGCCCCAGCATTTT,CSARDPRDNPYQPQHF
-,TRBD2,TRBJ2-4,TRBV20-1,TGCAGTGCTAGACCCCTGGGGGGGGTAAGGGACATTCAGTACTTC,CSARPLGGVRDIQYF
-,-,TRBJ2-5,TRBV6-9,TGTGCCAGCCCTTCAGACAGCCAAGAGACCCAGTACTTC,CASPSDSQETQYF
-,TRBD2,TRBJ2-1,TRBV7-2,TGTGCCAGCAGCCCCGGACTAGAGGGTGAGCAGTTCTTC,CASSPGLEGEQFF
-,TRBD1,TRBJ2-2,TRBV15,TGTGCCACCAGCAGAGGGGCGGGACAGGGACCGAACACCGGGGAGCTGTTTTTT,CATSRGAGQGPNTGELFF
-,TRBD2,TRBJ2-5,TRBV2,TGTGCCAGCAGCAGAAGCGGGGGAAGGCAAGAGACCCAGTACTTC,CASSRSGGRQETQYF
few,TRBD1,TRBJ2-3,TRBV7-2,TGTGCCAGCAGCTTAGGGCACAGGGGCAGGGCAGATACGCAGTATTTT,CASSLGHRGRADTQYF
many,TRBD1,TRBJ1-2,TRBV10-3,TGTGCCATCACGGGACAGGGCTATGGCTACACCTTC,CAITGQGYGYTF
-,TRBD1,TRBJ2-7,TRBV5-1,TGCGCCAGCAGCGCCTCGGGACAGGGACGCGAGCAGTACTTC,CASSASGQGREQYF
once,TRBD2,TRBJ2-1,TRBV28,TGTGCCAGCAGTTCCATGACTAGCGGGAGATCCAATGAGCAGTTCTTC,CASSSMTSGRSNEQFF
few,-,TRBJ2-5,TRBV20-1,TGCAGTGCTAGAGACGAGGGACTCCAAGAGACCCAGTACTTC,CSARDEGLQETQYF
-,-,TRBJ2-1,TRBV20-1,TGCAGTGCTAACGGGGGCCACTACAATGAGCAGTTCTTC,CSANGGHYNEQFF